This record looks at one T cell receptor beta chain sequence and its context. This entry belongs to a study of blood T cell repertoires in COVID-19. Study information: Samples of COVID-19 (acute and convalescent) were obtained from the United States, Italy and Spain. PBMCs, B-cell-depleted T cells, or T cells provided the cDNA or gDNA that made up the material.

In the original analysis: How many nucleated cells were present was estimated from reference gene primer amplification. Profiling relied on immunoSEQ multiplex PCR, and the TCRdb table lists in-frame clones only, not all of them. V, J and clone size reflect that table, while D and trimming were determined from the DNA. The table includes about 58,000 clones, about 78% detected once. Germline values: CDR1 MNHEY, CDR2 SVGAGI. CDR3 length: 15 residues. V lost 0 bases to trimming and J lost 1 base, with 10 bases between them. Input material: peripheral blood. V gene TRBV6-5 combines with J gene TRBJ2-7; D uncertain. The receptor's source is a human donor in a cohort sampled during active COVID-19. CDR3: CASSYSRLGSYEQYF. As DNA, the CDR3 is TGTGCCAGCAGTTACTCGAGGCTAGGATCCTACGAGCAGTACTTC.